This passage covers 15 T cell receptor beta chains from one sample sequenced in a study of T cell repertoires in cytomegalovirus infection. Via MiXCR, TCRdb re-called the reads, giving one row per CDR3 protein. The sample has about 100,000 distinct CDR3 sequences, 20% to 25% seen once. Sequencing input: CD8+ T cells from PBMCs. These receptors were taken from a human donor in good health (CMV status not recorded). Some clones in this sample may be carry-over from other donors' samples.

The chain couples TRBV7-9 to TRBJ2-3; D is perhaps TRBD2 (6 bases). Germline-derived CDR1 and CDR2 are SEHNR and FQNEAQ (reference sequence). The CDR3 extends over 14 amino acids. The V gene lost 2 bases and the J gene lost 2 bases, with 8 bases spanning the gap. CDR3 DNA sequence: TGTGCCAGCAGCTTATGGGGGGACACAGATACGCAGTATTTT. This codes for CASSLWGDTDTQYF.

The table lists this clonotype with a few counts. The chain carries TRBV4-3 and TRBJ2-7; no clear D. The CDR3 extends over 14 amino acids. CDR1 and CDR2 (germline): LGHNA, YSLEER. V lost 0 bases and J lost 2, with 8 bases in between. The CDR3: CASSQDVGPYEQYF. For the CDR3, the DNA is TGCGCCAGCAGCCAAGACGTCGGTCCCTACGAGCAGTACTTC.

This clonotype was observed a few times. This chain connects TRBV11-2 to TRBJ2-3; a weak D match, TRBD2 (5 bases). The V gene's germline CDR1 is SGHAT and CDR2 FQNNGV. Trimming took off 1 base at V and 7 bases at J, with 18 bases between the two ends. This CDR3 spans 16 amino acids. The CDR3 DNA follows: TGTGCCAGCAGCTTAGGTTTGGCGGAGCTAGCAAATACGCAGTATTTT. It codes for CASSLGLAELANTQYF.

The V gene is TRBV4-3, the J gene TRBJ2-4; D unresolved. Germline CDR1 reads LGHNA; CDR2 reads YSLEER. This CDR3 contains 15 residues. V was cut by 5 bases and J by 0 bases, with 11 bases left in between. CDR3 nucleotides: TGCGCCAGCAGCTTCGACATACTAGCCAAAAACATTCAGTACTTC. Amino acid sequence: CASSFDILAKNIQYF.

In its sample, this clonotype was seen a few times. J is TRBJ2-1 and V is TRBV12-3 or TRBV12-4; D is perhaps TRBD2 (6 bases). This CDR3 has 15 amino acids. V dropped 10 bases and J dropped 0 bases, with 16 bases sitting between them. CDR3 residues: CAIRLDGSSYNEQFF. The CDR3, as DNA: TGTGCCATCCGACTCGACGGGAGCTCCTACAATGAGCAGTTCTTC.

This clonotype has ten or more counts. This chain joins TRBV20-1 and TRBJ2-7; 11 positions agree with TRBD2. The V gene's germline CDR1 is DFQATT and CDR2 SNEGSKA (reference sequence). The CDR3 extends over 15 amino acids. V lost 3 bases and J lost 3; bases outside the gene matches: 7. CDR3 amino acids: CSASDSSGGIYEQYF. CDR3 DNA: TGCAGTGCTAGCGACTCTAGCGGGGGGATCTACGAGCAGTACTTC.

Only one count was recorded for this clonotype. The chain combines TRBV6-1 with TRBJ2-7; 7 bases are a match to TRBD1. This CDR3 spans 14 amino acids. The germline V gene has CDR1 MNHNS and CDR2 SASEGT. Trimming cost V 2 bases and J 2 bases; bases outside gene matches: 3. CDR3 residues: CASSERDSTYEQYF. For the CDR3, the DNA is TGTGCCAGCAGTGAACGGGACAGCACCTACGAGCAGTACTTC.

The V gene is TRBV20-1, the J gene TRBJ2-1; perhaps TRBD2 as D (5 bases). Germline lookup yields CDR1 DFQATT and CDR2 SNEGSKA (reference sequence). Between the trimmed V and J ends, which lost 1 base and 6 bases, there was a span of 7 bases. This CDR3 is 12 amino acids long. This CDR3 reads CSARGESNEQFF. CDR3 bases: TGCAGTGCTAGAGGGGAGTCCAATGAGCAGTTCTTC.

This clonotype was observed a handful of times. V is TRBV6-1 and J is TRBJ2-1; D call uncertain. The CDR3 contains 11 residues. The V end lost 8 bases, the J end lost 7 bases, and 9 bases lay between the germline ends. From germline, CDR1 is MNHNS and CDR2 SASEGT. The CDR3 spells CASGDLNEQFF. For the CDR3, the DNA is TGTGCCAGCGGCGACTTGAATGAGCAGTTCTTC.

The gene calls are TRBV30 and TRBJ1-1, with TRBD1 matching 11 bases. Per germline, CDR1 GTSNPN and CDR2 SVGIG (reference sequence). Trimming took 1 base from V and 6 from J; bases not matched to a gene: 4. The CDR3 has 14 residues. The CDR3: CAWSGTGGLAEAFF. In DNA form, the CDR3 reads TGTGCCTGGAGTGGGACAGGGGGCTTGGCTGAAGCTTTCTTT.

This clonotype was counted a few times. The rearrangement links TRBV6-2 or TRBV6-3 to TRBJ2-7; 10 positions agree with TRBD2. The trim removed 10 bases at V and 3 bases at J, leaving 6 bases unmatched. CDR1 MNHEY and CDR2 SVGEGT come from the germline V gene. CDR3 length: 13 residues. CDR3 loop: CATGLATHYEQYF. The CDR3 DNA sequence: TGTGCCACGGGACTAGCGACTCACTACGAGCAGTACTTC.

This clonotype was counted many times. The V and J genes are TRBV28 and TRBJ1-1; D is possibly TRBD1 (6 bases). The V and J ends lost 0 bases and 1 base respectively, with 9 bases between them. The germline V gene encodes CDR1 MDHEN and CDR2 SYDVKM. The CDR3 runs 15 residues. The CDR3 region has the DNA TGTGCCAGCAGTTTATGGGGACAACAGAACACTGAAGCTTTCTTT. This codes for CASSLWGQQNTEAFF.

In this sample, this clonotype turned up a few times. The chain combines TRBV20-1 with TRBJ2-7; tentatively, D is TRBD2 (7 bases). V was trimmed by 4 bases and J by 2 bases, leaving 15 bases between them. The CDR3 is 14 residues long. CDR1 and CDR2 (germline): DFQATT, SNEGSKA (reference sequence). CDR3 loop: CSAIGERDTYEQYF. CDR3 DNA sequence: TGCAGTGCTATTGGCGAGCGGGACACCTACGAGCAGTACTTC.

CDR3 region: CAISRLGAEEIYEQYF. The CDR3 DNA reads TGTGCCATCAGCAGACTAGGGGCGGAGGAAATCTACGAGCAGTACTTC. This sequence joins TRBV10-3 and TRBJ2-7; tentatively, D is TRBD2 (6 bases). CDR3 length equals 16 residues. Germline-derived CDR1 and CDR2 are ENHRY and SYGVKD. V shed 6 bases and J shed 3 bases, with 21 bases lying between them.

This clonotype occurred many times. The V gene is TRBV7-2, the J gene TRBJ2-7, with D tentatively TRBD1 (6 bases). V was pared by 6 bases and J by 7 bases, with 16 bases between. The CDR3 runs to 13 residues. The V gene's germline CDR1 is SGHTA and CDR2 FQGNSA. This chain's CDR3 is CASSQIQGREQYF. The CDR3 DNA reads TGTGCCAGCAGTCAAATACAGGGACGAGAGCAGTACTTC.